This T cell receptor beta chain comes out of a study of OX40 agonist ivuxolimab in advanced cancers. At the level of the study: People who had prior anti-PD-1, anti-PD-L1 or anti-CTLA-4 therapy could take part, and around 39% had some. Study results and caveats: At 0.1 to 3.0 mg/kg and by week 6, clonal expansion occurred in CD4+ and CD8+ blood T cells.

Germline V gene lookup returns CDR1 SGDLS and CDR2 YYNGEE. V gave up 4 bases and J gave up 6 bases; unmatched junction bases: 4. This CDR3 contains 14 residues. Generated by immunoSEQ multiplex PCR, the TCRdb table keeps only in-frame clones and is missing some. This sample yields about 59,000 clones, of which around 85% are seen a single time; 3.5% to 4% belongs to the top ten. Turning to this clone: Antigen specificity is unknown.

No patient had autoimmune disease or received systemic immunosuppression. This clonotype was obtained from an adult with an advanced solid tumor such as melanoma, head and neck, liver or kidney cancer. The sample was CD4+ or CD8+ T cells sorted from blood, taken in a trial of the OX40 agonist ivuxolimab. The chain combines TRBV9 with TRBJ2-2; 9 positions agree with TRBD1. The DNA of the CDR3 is TGTGCCAGCAGCTCACGGACAGGGGCCGGGGAGCTGTTTTTT. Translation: CASSSRTGAGELFF.